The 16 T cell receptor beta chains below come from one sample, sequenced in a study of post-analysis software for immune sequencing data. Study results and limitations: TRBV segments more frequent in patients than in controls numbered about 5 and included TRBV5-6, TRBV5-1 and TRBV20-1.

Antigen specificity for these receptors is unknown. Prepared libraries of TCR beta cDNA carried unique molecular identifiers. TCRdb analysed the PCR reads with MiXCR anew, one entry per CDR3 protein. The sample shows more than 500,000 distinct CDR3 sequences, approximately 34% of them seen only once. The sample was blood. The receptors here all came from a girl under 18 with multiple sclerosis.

The chain's CDR3 is CASSQDLEEGPQHF. CDR3 sequence (DNA): TGCGCCAGCAGCCAAGATTTGGAGGAAGGGCCCCAGCATTTT. The chain joins TRBV4-1 to TRBJ1-5; no clear D gene. The germline V and J ends were trimmed by 0 bases and 9 bases, with 12 bases remaining between them. CDR1 and CDR2 from the germline V gene are MGHRA and YSYEKL. The CDR3 runs to 14 residues.

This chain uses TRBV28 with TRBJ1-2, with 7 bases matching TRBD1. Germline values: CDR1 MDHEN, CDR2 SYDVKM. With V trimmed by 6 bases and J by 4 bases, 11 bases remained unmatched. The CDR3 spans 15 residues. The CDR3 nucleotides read TGTGCCAGCAGAGCGGGACAGAGTACTATCTATGGCTACACCTTC. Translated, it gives CASRAGQSTIYGYTF.

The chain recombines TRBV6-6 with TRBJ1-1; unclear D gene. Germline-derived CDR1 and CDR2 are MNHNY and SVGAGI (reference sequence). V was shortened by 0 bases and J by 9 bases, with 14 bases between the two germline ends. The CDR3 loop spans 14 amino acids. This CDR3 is CASSYSTKAGQAFF. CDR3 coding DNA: TGTGCCAGCAGTTACTCGACGAAGGCCGGTCAAGCTTTCTTT.

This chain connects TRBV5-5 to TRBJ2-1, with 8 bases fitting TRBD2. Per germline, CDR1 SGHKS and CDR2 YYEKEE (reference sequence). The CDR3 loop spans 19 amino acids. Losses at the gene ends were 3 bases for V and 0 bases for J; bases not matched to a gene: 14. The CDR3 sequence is CASSWGYSGGRSSYNEQFF. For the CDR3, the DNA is TGTGCCAGCAGCTGGGGGTACTCGGGGGGGCGCAGCTCCTACAATGAGCAGTTCTTC.

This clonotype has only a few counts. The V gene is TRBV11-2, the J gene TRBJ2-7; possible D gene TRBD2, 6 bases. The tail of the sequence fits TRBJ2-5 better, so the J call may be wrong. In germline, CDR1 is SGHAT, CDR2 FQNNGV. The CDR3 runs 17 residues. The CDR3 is CASSELLALTRGETQYF. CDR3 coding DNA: TGTGCCAGCAGCGAACTTCTTGCACTGACACGGGGGGAGACCCAGTACTTC.

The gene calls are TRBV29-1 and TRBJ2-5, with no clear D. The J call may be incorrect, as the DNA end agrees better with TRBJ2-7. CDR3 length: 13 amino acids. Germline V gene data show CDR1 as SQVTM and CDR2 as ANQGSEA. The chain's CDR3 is CSVVDQNTYEQYF. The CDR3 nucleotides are TGCAGCGTTGTAGATCAGAACACCTACGAGCAGTACTTC.

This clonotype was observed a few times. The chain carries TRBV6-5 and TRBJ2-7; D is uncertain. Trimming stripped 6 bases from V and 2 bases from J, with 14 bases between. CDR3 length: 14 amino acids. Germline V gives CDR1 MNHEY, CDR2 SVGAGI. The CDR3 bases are TGTGCCAGCAGAACGACAACTACCACCTACGAGCAGTACTTC. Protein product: CASRTTTTTYEQYF.

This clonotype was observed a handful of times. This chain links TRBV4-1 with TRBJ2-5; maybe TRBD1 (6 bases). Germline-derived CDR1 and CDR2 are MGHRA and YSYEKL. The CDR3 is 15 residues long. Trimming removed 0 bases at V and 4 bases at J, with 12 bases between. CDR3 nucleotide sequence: TGCGCCAGCAGCCAAGAAGCAGGGGTAGGAGAGACCCAGTACTTC. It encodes CASSQEAGVGETQYF.

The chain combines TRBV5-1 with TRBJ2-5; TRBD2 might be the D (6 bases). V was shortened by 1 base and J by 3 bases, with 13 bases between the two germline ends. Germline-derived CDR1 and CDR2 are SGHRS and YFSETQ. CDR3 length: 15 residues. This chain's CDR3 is CASSLSGTYKETQYF. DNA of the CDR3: TGCGCCAGCAGCTTGTCCGGGACTTACAAAGAGACCCAGTACTTC.

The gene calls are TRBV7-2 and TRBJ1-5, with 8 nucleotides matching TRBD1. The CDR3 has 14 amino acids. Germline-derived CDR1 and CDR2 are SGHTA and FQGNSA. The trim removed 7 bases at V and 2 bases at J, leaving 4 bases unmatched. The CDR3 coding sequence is TGTGCCAGCACGCTGACAGGGGGCAATCAGCCCCAGCATTTT. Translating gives CASTLTGGNQPQHF.

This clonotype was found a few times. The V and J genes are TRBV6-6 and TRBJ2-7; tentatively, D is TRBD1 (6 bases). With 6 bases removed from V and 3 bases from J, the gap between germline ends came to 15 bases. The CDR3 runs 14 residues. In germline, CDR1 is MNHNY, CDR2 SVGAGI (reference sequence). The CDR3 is CASRRTEPYYEQYF. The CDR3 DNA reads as TGTGCCAGCAGGAGGACAGAACCTTACTACGAGCAGTACTTC.

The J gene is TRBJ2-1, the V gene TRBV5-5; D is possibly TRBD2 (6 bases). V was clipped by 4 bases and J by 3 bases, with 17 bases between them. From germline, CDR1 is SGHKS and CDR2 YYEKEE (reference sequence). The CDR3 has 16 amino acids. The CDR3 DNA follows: TGTGCCAGCAGCGCCAGCCCGGGGGATTTCTACAATGAGCAGTTCTTC. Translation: CASSASPGDFYNEQFF.

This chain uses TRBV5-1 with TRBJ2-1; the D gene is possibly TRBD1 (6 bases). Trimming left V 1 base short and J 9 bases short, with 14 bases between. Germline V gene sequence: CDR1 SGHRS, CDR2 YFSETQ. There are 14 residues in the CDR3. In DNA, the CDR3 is TGCGCCAGCAGCTTGTACAGGGATGGAGTTGAGCAGTTCTTC. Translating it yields CASSLYRDGVEQFF.

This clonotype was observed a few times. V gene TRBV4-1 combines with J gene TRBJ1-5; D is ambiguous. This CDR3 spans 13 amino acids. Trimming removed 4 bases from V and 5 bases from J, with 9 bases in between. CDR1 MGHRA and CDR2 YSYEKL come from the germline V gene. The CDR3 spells CASSRGVDQPQHF. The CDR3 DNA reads TGCGCCAGCAGCCGCGGCGTAGATCAGCCCCAGCATTTT.

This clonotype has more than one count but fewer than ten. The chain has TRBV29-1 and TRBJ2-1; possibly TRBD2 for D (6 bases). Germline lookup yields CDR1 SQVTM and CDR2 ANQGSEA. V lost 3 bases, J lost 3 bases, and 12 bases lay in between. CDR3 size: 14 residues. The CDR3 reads CSVEGQGGYNEQFF. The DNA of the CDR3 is TGCAGCGTTGAGGGTCAGGGAGGCTACAATGAGCAGTTCTTC.

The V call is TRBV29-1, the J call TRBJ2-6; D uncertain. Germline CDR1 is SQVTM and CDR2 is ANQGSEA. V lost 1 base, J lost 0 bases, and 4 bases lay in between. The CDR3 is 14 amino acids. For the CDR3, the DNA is TGCAGCGTTGAAGTGCTCTCTGGGGCCAACGTCCTGACTTTC. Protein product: CSVEVLSGANVLTF.